This T cell receptor beta chain stems from a study of T cells in Graves' hyperthyroidism and ophthalmopathy. Germline CDR1 MGHRA, CDR2 YSYEKL. The CDR3 extends over 17 amino acids. The V end lost 0 bases, the J end lost 1 base, and 13 bases lay between the germline ends. The TCR beta CDR3 regions underwent amplification using RNA transcripts as the source. First-round RT-PCR with HTBI primers amplified the TCR CDR3 region. TCRdb independently ran MiXCR on the multiplex PCR reads; one entry per CDR3 protein. The data contain 620,000 or so distinct CDR3 sequences, roughly 15% of them singletons. Thyroid ultrasound and orbital computed tomography, with clinical symptoms and serum thyroxine and TRAb, informed diagnoses. PBMCs were derived from roughly 10 ml fresh peripheral blood.

The sequence was collected from a woman aged 45-65 years with Graves' ophthalmopathy. The chain has TRBV4-1 and TRBJ2-1, with D unclear. The sequenced sample consisted of blood. This CDR3 reads CASSQDASSASYNEQFF. The CDR3 DNA sequence: TGCGCCAGCAGCCAAGACGCTAGTAGTGCGTCCTACAATGAGCAGTTCTTC.